This TCR beta chain was recovered during a study of siplizumab effects on memory and regulatory T cells. Study-wide findings and caveats: A minor fraction of alloreactive clones, and no more, mapped to unstimulated subsets. The study found naive T cells seemingly more diverse than memory cells and seemingly major alloresponse contributors. Researchers did not confirm the suppressive function of proliferating Tregs from siplizumab cultures.

Assays were performed on about 10^5 TCR templates per sample. Assay: immunoSEQ multiplex PCR; the TCRdb copy retains only in-frame clones and omits some. The data hold nearly 95,000 clones, with about 93% observed a single time. V lost 1 base and J 5 bases, leaving 9 bases between the germline ends. The CDR3 runs 14 residues. CDR1 and CDR2 (germline): SNHLY, FYNNEI. Notes on this clone: Its specificity is not known.

The sequence was collected from a human donor in good health. Sequencing was performed on non-Treg CD4+ T cells sorted from blood. The J gene is TRBJ1-5, the V gene TRBV2; weak D call: TRBD1 (6 bases). In DNA, the CDR3 is TGTGCCAGCAGTGAAGGCAGGGGAGATCAGCCCCAGCATTTT. This encodes CASSEGRGDQPQHF.